A single sample is the source of the 5 T cell receptor beta chains below, sequenced in a study of blood T cell repertoires in COVID-19. Some clones are missing from TCRdb's copy, which holds only in-frame ones; the method was immunoSEQ multiplex PCR. The sample holds roughly 260,000 clones; more than 65% are singletons and the top ten take about 4%. The sequencing input was peripheral blood. All receptors derive from a woman between 35 and 50 years old with active or convalescent COVID-19.

The rearrangement uses TRBV24-1 and TRBJ2-3; a possible D gene is TRBD2 (5 bases). CDR3 length equals 15 residues. Trimming shortened V by 2 bases and J by 4 bases, and 12 bases separated the two germline ends. Germline V lookup: CDR1 KGHDR, CDR2 SFDVKD. DNA of the CDR3: TGTGCCACCAGTGATTACCGGGGTAAGGCAGATACGCAGTATTTT. It translates to CATSDYRGKADTQYF.

The chain recombines TRBV7-8 with TRBJ1-2; TRBD1 is a possible D gene (5 bases). In germline, CDR1 is SGHVS, CDR2 FQNEAQ. The CDR3 is 15 residues long. V was pared by 5 bases and J by 4 bases, with 17 bases between. CDR3 bases: TGTGCCAGCAGCCCGGGGGGAGGGGTGCCCTATGGCTACACCTTC. It specifies CASSPGGGVPYGYTF. Combining the CDR3 with reference TRBV7-8 and TRBJ1-2 gives the whole variable domain GAGVSQSPRYKVAKRGQDVALRCDPISGHVSLFWYQQALGQGPEFLTYFQNEAQLDKSGLPSDRFFAERPEGSVSTLKIQRTQQEDSAVYLCASSPGGGVPYGYTFGSGTRLTVV.

The CDR3 DNA reads TGTGCCAGCAGCCCTCGGTACCCCATGTATGGCTACACCTTC. Protein: CASSPRYPMYGYTF. V and J are TRBV28 and TRBJ1-2; D unclear. Germline CDR1 MDHEN, CDR2 SYDVKM. The ends were cut back, 6 bases at V and 5 bases at J, with 16 bases in the middle. The CDR3 has 14 amino acids.

The chain carries TRBV30 and TRBJ1-4, with D perhaps TRBD1 (6 bases). The V end lost 5 bases, the J end lost 5 bases, and 15 bases lay between the germline ends. The CDR3 sequence is 14 residues long. Germline V CDR1 and CDR2: GTSNPN, SVGIG (reference sequence). The CDR3 protein is CAWSKGGANEKLFF. CDR3 bases: TGTGCCTGGTCGAAAGGGGGGGCGAATGAAAAACTGTTTTTT.

The rearrangement joins TRBV11-2 to TRBJ1-3; 8 bases fit TRBD1. Germline values: CDR1 SGHAT, CDR2 FQNNGV. The CDR3 extends over 16 amino acids. Trimming cost V 4 bases and J 8 bases; bases outside gene matches: 13. This CDR3 is CASSSPGRTGRDTIYF. As DNA, the CDR3 is TGTGCCAGCAGCTCCCCAGGCCGGACAGGGAGGGACACCATATATTTT.